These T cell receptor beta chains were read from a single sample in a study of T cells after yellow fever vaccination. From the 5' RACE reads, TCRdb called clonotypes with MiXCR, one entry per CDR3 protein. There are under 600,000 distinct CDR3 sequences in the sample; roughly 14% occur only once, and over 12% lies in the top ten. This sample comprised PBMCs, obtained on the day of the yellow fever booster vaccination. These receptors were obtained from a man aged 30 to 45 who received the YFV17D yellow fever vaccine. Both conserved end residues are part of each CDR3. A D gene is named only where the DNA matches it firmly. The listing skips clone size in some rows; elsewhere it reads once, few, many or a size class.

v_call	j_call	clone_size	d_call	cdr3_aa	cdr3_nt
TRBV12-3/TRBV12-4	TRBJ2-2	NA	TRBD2	CASSYGRTMGGELFF	TGTGCCAGCAGTTACGGGAGGACCATGGGCGGGGAGCTGTTTTTT
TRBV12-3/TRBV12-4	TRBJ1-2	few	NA	CASSFPAENYGYTF	TGTGCCAGCAGTTTCCCGGCGGAGAACTATGGCTACACCTTC
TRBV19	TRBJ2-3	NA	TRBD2	CASKAGGGNTDTQYF	TGTGCCAGTAAGGCGGGAGGAGGAAACACAGATACGCAGTATTTT
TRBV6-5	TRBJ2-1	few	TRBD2	CASSYSPSGRLGEQFF	TGTGCCAGCAGTTACTCGCCTAGCGGGAGGTTGGGTGAGCAGTTCTTC
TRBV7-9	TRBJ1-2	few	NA	CASSASTGAIRGYTF	TGTGCCAGCAGCGCGTCAACGGGGGCGATTCGTGGCTACACCTTC
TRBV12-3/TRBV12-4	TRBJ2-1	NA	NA	CASTQVGGFYNEQFF	TGTGCCAGCACACAGGTAGGGGGGTTCTACAATGAGCAGTTCTTC
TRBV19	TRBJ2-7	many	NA	CASSIRSYEQYF	TGTGCCAGTAGTATTCGCAGCTACGAGCAGTACTTC
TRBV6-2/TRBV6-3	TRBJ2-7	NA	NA	CASSYHPLGPGNYEQYF	TGTGCCAGCAGTTACCATCCTTTGGGGCCGGGAAACTACGAGCAGTACTTC
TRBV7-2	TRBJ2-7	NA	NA	CASSPQTRGLYEQYF	TGTGCCAGCAGCCCACAGACTAGAGGTCTATACGAGCAGTACTTC
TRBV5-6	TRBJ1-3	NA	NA	CASSLGVGGRPSGNTIYF	TGTGCCAGCAGCTTGGGCGTTGGGGGCCGGCCCTCTGGAAACACCATATATTTT
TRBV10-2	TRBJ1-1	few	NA	CASSESTFGWGRTEAFF	TGCGCCAGCAGTGAGTCGACTTTTGGGTGGGGAAGGACTGAAGCTTTCTTT